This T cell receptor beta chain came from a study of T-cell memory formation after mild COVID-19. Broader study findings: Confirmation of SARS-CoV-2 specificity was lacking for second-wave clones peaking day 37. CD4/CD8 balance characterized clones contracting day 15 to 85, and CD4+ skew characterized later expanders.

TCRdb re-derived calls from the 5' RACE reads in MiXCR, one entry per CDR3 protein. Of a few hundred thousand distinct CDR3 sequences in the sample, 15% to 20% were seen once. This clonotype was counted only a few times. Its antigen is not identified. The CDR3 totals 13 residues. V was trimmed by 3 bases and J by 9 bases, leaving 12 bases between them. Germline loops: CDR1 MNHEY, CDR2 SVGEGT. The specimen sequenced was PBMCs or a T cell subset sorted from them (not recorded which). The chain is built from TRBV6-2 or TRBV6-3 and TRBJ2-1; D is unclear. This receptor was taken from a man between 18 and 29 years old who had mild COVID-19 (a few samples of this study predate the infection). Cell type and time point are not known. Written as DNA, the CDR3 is TGTGCCAGCAGTTATACTCTCCTGGGTGAGCAGTTCTTC. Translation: CASSYTLLGEQFF.